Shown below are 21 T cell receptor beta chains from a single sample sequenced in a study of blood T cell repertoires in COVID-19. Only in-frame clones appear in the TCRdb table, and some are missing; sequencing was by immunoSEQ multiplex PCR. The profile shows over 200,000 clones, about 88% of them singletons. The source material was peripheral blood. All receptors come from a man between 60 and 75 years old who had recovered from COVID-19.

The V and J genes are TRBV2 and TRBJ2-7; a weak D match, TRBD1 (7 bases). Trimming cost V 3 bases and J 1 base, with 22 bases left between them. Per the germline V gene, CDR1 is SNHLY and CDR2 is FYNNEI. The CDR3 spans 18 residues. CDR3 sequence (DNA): TGTGCCAGCAGTGAGGACAGGACTAAATCCTTATTTTCCTACGAGCAGTACTTC. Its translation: CASSEDRTKSLFSYEQYF.

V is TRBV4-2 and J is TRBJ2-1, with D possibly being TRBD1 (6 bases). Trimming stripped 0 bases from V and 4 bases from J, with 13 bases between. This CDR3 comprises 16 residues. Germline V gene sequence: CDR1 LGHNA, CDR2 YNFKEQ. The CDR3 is CASSQEEGGDYNEQFF. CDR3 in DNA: TGTGCCAGCAGCCAAGAAGAAGGGGGAGATTACAATGAGCAGTTCTTC.

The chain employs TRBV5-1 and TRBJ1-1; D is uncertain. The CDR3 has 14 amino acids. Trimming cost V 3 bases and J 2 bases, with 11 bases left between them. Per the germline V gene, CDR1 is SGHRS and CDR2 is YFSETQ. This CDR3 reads CASSWATINTEAFF. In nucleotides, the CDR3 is TGCGCCAGCAGCTGGGCGACAATAAACACTGAAGCTTTCTTT.

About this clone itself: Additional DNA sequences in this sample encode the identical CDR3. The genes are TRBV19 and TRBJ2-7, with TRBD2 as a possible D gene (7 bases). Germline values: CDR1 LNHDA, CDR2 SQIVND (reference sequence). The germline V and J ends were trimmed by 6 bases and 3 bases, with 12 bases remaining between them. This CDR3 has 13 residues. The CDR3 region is CASSPGGRYEQYF. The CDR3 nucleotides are TGTGCCAGTAGCCCCGGGGGGCGCTACGAGCAGTACTTC.

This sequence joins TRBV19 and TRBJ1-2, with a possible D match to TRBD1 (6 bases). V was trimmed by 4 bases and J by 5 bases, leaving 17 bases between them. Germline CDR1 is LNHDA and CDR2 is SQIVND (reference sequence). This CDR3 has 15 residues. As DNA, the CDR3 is TGTGCCAGTAGTAACCGGGGGGCAGAGAGATATGGCTACACCTTC. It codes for CASSNRGAERYGYTF.

This CDR3 reads CAISESTSGGSTDTQYF. The CDR3 nucleotides read TGTGCCATCAGTGAGTCGACTAGCGGGGGGAGCACAGATACGCAGTATTTT. This sequence joins TRBV10-3 and TRBJ2-3, with 13 bases identical to TRBD2. The CDR3 runs 17 residues. J lost 0 bases, V lost 0 bases, and 0 bases had no gene match. CDR1 and CDR2 (germline): ENHRY, SYGVKD.

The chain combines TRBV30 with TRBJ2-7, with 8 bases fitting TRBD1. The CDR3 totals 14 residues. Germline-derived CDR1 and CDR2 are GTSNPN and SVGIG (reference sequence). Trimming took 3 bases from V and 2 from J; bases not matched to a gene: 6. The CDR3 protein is CAWSAMTGAYEQYF. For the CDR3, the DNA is TGTGCCTGGAGCGCGATGACAGGGGCCTACGAGCAGTACTTC.

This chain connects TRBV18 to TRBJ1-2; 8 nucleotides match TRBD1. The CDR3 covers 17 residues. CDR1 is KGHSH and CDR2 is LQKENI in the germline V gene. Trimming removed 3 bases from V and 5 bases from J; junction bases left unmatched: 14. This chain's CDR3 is CASSPAGTGLRTYGYTF. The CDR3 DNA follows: TGTGCCAGCTCACCGGCGGGGACAGGCCTTCGAACATATGGCTACACCTTC.

The CDR3 DNA follows: TGTGCCAGCAGCGCGGGGCTGGACAGGGAATTGACCTATGAAGCTTTCTTT. This gives the protein CASSAGLDRELTYEAFF. The V and J genes are TRBV5-6 and TRBJ1-1; 8 positions match TRBD1. This CDR3 spans 17 amino acids. V was clipped by 4 bases and J by 7 bases; unmatched bases: 18. Germline CDR1 is SGHDT and CDR2 is YYEEEE.

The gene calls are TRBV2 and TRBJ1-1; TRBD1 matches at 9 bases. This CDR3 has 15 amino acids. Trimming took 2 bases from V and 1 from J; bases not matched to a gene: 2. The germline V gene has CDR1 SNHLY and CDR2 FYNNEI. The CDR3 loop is CASSERGQGNTEAFF. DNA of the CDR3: TGTGCCAGCAGTGAAAGGGGACAGGGGAACACTGAAGCTTTCTTT.

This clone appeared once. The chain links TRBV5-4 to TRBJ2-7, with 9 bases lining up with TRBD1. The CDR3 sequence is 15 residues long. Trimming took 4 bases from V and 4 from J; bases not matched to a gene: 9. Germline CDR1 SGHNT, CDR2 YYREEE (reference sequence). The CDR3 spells CASSKGQGREYEQYF. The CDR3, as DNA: TGTGCCAGCAGCAAGGGACAGGGTAGAGAGTACGAGCAGTACTTC.

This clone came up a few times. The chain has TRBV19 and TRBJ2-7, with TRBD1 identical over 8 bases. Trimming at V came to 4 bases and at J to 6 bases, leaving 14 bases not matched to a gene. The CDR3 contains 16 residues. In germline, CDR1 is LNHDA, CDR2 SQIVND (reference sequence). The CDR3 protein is CASSTSVGQGRAEQYF. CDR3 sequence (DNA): TGTGCCAGTAGTACAAGCGTCGGACAGGGTCGTGCCGAGCAGTACTTC.

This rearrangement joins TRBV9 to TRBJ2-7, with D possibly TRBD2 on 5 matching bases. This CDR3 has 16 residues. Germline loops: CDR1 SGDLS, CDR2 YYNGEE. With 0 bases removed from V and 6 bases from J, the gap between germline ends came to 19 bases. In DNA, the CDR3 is TGTGCCAGCAGCGTAGGTGGCGGGTACGAACGCCGCGAGCAGTACTTC. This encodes CASSVGGGYERREQYF. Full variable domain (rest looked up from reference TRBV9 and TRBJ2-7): DSGVTQTPKHLITATGQRVTLRCSPRSGDLSVYWYQQSLDQGLQFLIQYYNGEERAKGNILERFSAQQFPDLHSELNLSSLELGDSALYFCASSVGGGYERREQYFGPGTRLTVT.

The CDR3, as DNA: TGTGCCAGCAGCTCGAGACCGGGACAGGGGTCTCATGAGCAGTTCTTC. It is translated as CASSSRPGQGSHEQFF. V gene TRBV7-3 combines with J gene TRBJ2-1; 10 bases are a match to TRBD1. CDR1 SGHTA and CDR2 FQGTGA come from the germline V gene. The CDR3 totals 16 residues. With V trimmed by 4 bases and J by 8 bases, 11 bases remained unmatched.

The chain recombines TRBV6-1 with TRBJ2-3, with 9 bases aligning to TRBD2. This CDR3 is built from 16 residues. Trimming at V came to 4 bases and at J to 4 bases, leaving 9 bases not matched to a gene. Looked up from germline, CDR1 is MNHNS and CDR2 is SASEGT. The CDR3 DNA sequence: TGTGCCAGCAGTGCACAGGGTAGCGGGGGTGCAGATACGCAGTATTTT. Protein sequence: CASSAQGSGGADTQYF.

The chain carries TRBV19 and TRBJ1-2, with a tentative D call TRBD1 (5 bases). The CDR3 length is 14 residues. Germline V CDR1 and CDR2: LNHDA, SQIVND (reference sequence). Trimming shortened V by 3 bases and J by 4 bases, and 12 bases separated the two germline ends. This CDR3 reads CASSIMGPGYGYTF. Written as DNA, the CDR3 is TGTGCCAGTAGTATTATGGGGCCGGGCTATGGCTACACCTTC.

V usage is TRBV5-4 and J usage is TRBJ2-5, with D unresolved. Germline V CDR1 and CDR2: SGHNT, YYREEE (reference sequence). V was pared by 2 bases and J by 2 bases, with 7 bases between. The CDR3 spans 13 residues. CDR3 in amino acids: CASSFPGQETQYF. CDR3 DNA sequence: TGTGCCAGCAGCTTTCCAGGACAAGAGACCCAGTACTTC.

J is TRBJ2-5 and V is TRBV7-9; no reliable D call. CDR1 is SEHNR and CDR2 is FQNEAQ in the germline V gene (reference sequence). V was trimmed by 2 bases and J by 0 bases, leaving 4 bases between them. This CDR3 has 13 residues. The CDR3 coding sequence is TGTGCCAGCAGCTTAATCTACCAAGAGACCCAGTACTTC. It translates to CASSLIYQETQYF.

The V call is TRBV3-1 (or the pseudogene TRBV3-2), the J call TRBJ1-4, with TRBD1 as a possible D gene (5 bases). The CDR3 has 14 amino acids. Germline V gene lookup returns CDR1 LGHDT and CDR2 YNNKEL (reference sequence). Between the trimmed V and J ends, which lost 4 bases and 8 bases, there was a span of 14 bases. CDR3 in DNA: TGTGCCAGCAGCCGGACAAAGATAGCAGAAAAACTGTTTTTT. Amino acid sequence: CASSRTKIAEKLFF.

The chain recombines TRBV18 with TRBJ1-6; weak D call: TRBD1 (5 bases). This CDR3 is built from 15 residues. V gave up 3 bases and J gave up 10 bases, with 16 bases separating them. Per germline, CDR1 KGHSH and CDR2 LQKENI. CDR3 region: CASSPPRRGGSPLHF. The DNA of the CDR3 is TGTGCCAGCTCACCTCCGCGGAGGGGCGGGTCACCCCTCCACTTT.

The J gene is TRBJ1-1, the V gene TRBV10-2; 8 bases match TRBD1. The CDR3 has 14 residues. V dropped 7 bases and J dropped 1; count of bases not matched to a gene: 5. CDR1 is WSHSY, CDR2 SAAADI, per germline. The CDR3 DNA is TGCGCCAGCAAGGCCAGGGGGCCGAACACTGAAGCTTTCTTT. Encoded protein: CASKARGPNTEAFF.